This T cell receptor (beta chain) was identified during a study of regulatory T cells in long-lasting Graves disease. The study, taken as a whole, reports: Accuracy could have been hurt by small sample size. Samples came from peripheral blood alone, without thyroid tissue.

The V segment lost 4 bases and the J segment 4 bases; nucleotides outside the gene matches: 4. CDR1 and CDR2 (germline): LNHDA, SQIVND (reference sequence). The CDR3 loop spans 14 amino acids. About this clonotype: Its matching antigen is unknown.

Arm-PCR of CDR3 regions and iRepertoire HTBI primers were used to build TCR beta libraries. TCRdb used MiXCR to reprocess the multiplex PCR reads, holding one entry per CDR3 protein. Found here are roughly 450,000 distinct CDR3 sequences, roughly a quarter of them singletons; the top ten hold roughly 26%. Specified time point: persistent/refractory GD, antithyroid drugs over 5 years with positive TRAb. Making the TCR library involved RNA that had been extracted from PBMCs. Enrollment of patients was through an endocrinology department in Xi'an, China. This clonotype was obtained from a female donor with Graves disease. The V call is TRBV19, the J call TRBJ1-5, with 7 bases matching TRBD1. This specimen consisted of peripheral blood mononuclear cells (PBMCs), obtained when the disease was refractory, from a patient treated with antithyroid drugs. The chain's CDR3 is CASSTTGSNQPQHF. The CDR3 DNA is TGTGCCAGTAGTACGACAGGGAGTAATCAGCCCCAGCATTTT.